Following are 8 T cell receptor beta chains from one sample sequenced in a study of OX40 agonist ivuxolimab in advanced cancers. Preparation of the library involved the immunoSEQ multiplex PCR assay. TCRdb re-hosts the immuneACCESS table, in-frame sequences only. Its copies lack some clones; in the studies checked, an unresolved V gene accounts for under half of them, and the cause for the rest is not known. The sample data list 61,000 or so clones, and about 80% of these were observed just once. The ten largest clones add up to under 2.5% of the sample. Sample: CD4+ or CD8+ T cells sorted from blood, taken in a trial of the OX40 agonist ivuxolimab. The receptors were sampled from an adult with an advanced solid tumor such as melanoma, head and neck, liver or kidney cancer.

The V gene is TRBV10-1, the J gene TRBJ1-2; no definite D call. The CDR3 extends over 16 amino acids. Germline CDR1 WNHNN, CDR2 SYGVQD (reference sequence). V shed 0 bases and J shed 7 bases, with 18 bases lying between them. This CDR3 reads CASSESIAANKGGYTF. The DNA for the CDR3 is TGCGCCAGCAGTGAGTCGATCGCTGCTAACAAGGGTGGCTACACCTTC.

The rearrangement uses TRBV5-4 and TRBJ2-5; 9 bases match TRBD2. V dropped 4 bases and J dropped 5; count of bases not matched to a gene: 6. Germline V gives CDR1 SGHNT, CDR2 YYREEE (reference sequence). The CDR3 sequence is 14 residues long. The CDR3 bases are TGTGCCAGCAGCCTGCGGGGGGGCCGCGAGACCCAGTACTTC. This gives the protein CASSLRGGRETQYF.

This sequence joins TRBV7-2 and TRBJ2-7, with a weak D call TRBD2 (6 bases). Germline V gene lookup returns CDR1 SGHTA and CDR2 FQGNSA. This CDR3 has 13 residues. V was trimmed by 11 bases and J by 2 bases, leaving 16 bases between them. The CDR3 loop is CAVVRGLTYEQYF. The CDR3 DNA is TGTGCCGTGGTAAGGGGACTCACCTACGAGCAGTACTTC. Drawing the rest from reference TRBV7-2 and TRBJ2-7, the complete variable domain is GAGVSQSPSNKVTEKGKDVELRCDPISGHTALYWYRQSLGQGLEFLIYFQGNSAPDKSGLPSDRFSAERTGGSVSTLTIQRTQQEDSAVYLCAVVRGLTYEQYFGPGTRLTVT.

This sequence joins TRBV27 and TRBJ2-5; no firm D call. Trimming removed 5 bases at V and 0 bases at J, with 7 bases between. This CDR3 has 13 amino acids. Per the germline V gene, CDR1 is MNHEY and CDR2 is SMNVEV (reference sequence). CDR3: CASSPQNQETQYF. The CDR3 coding sequence is TGTGCCAGCAGTCCACAGAACCAAGAGACCCAGTACTTC.

The chain combines TRBV19 with TRBJ1-1, with 7 bases matching TRBD1. Trimming at V came to 4 bases and at J to 1 base, leaving 12 bases not matched to a gene. Germline CDR1 LNHDA, CDR2 SQIVND (reference sequence). CDR3 length: 17 residues. The CDR3 loop is CASSTLTGAQGNTEAFF. The CDR3, as DNA: TGTGCCAGTAGTACCCTTACAGGGGCCCAAGGGAACACTGAAGCTTTCTTT. The whole variable domain, filled in from reference TRBV19 and TRBJ1-1, reads DGGITQSPKYLFRKEGQNVTLSCEQNLNHDAMYWYRQDPGQGLRLIYYSQIVNDFQKGDIAEGYSVSREKKESFPLTVTSAQKNPTAFYLCASSTLTGAQGNTEAFFGQGTRLTVV.

The V gene is TRBV5-1, the J gene TRBJ1-1, with a weak D call TRBD1 (5 bases). CDR3 size: 15 residues. Germline V gene lookup returns CDR1 SGHRS and CDR2 YFSETQ. V lost 0 bases to trimming and J lost 1 base, with 10 bases between them. CDR3 protein: CASSLALGENTEAFF. The CDR3 region has the DNA TGCGCCAGCAGCTTGGCCTTGGGGGAGAACACTGAAGCTTTCTTT. Looking up the rest from reference TRBV5-1 and TRBJ1-1 gives the full variable domain: KAGVTQTPRYLIKTRGQQVTLSCSPISGHRSVSWYQQTPGQGLQFLFEYFSETQRNKGNFPGRFSGRQFSNSRSEMNVSTLELGDSALYLCASSLALGENTEAFFGQGTRLTVV.

The V call is TRBV28, the J call TRBJ1-4, with TRBD1 matching over 9 bases. Per the germline V gene, CDR1 is MDHEN and CDR2 is SYDVKM. J gave up 8 bases and V 3 bases, and 4 bases lay outside the gene matches. This CDR3 is 14 amino acids long. Written as DNA, the CDR3 is TGTGCCAGCAGTTTGTCCGGGACAGGGGAAAAACTGTTTTTT. Translation: CASSLSGTGEKLFF.

V and J are TRBV4-1 and TRBJ2-7; 12 bases are shared with TRBD1. Losses at the gene ends were 6 bases for V and 6 bases for J; bases not matched to a gene: 6. Germline V gene data show CDR1 as MGHRA and CDR2 as YSYEKL. The CDR3 spans 14 residues. The CDR3, as DNA: TGCGCCAGCAGACCGGGACAGGGGGCACGCGAGCAGTACTTC. Protein sequence: CASRPGQGAREQYF.